These 10 T cell receptor beta chains were all obtained from the same sample, sequenced in a study of regulatory T cells in long-lasting Graves disease. Time point defined: newly diagnosed GD, antithyroid drugs for less than 3 months. Making the TCR library involved RNA that had been extracted from PBMCs. The authors built TCR beta libraries using iRepertoire HTBI primers and Arm-PCR of CDR3 regions. One entry per CDR3 protein, called by TCRdb with MiXCR from the multiplex PCR reads. The sample lists around 250,000 distinct CDR3 sequences, under 20% occurring once. This sample also belongs to another study, concerning T cells in Graves' hyperthyroidism and ophthalmopathy.

The material was peripheral blood mononuclear cells (PBMCs), obtained at new diagnosis, from a patient treated with antithyroid drugs. The receptors stem from a woman aged 30 to 39 with Graves disease.

This clonotype was seen repeatedly, ten times or more. V and J are TRBV28 and TRBJ2-4; D ambiguous. The germline V gene has CDR1 MDHEN and CDR2 SYDVKM. Trimming shortened V by 6 bases and J by 2 bases, and 11 bases separated the two germline ends. This CDR3 is 14 amino acids long. The CDR3: CASSLALPKNIQYF. In nucleotides, the CDR3 is TGTGCCAGCAGCTTAGCCTTACCCAAAAACATTCAGTACTTC.

This clonotype was seen many times. The genes are TRBV19 and TRBJ1-5; D possibly corresponds to TRBD1 (6 bases). This CDR3 region has 15 residues. With 7 bases removed from V and 0 bases from J, the gap between germline ends came to 13 bases. Germline V gives CDR1 LNHDA, CDR2 SQIVND (reference sequence). The CDR3 DNA is TGTGCCAGTAACTTTTGGACAGATAGCAATCAGCCCCAGCATTTT. As protein: CASNFWTDSNQPQHF.

This clonotype was seen just once. DNA for the CDR3: TGTGCCAGCAGCTTAGCCGGGCTAGCGGGAGGGTCATACAATGAGCAGTTCTTC. Its translation: CASSLAGLAGGSYNEQFF. The chain is built from TRBV7-9 and TRBJ2-1; the match to TRBD2 covers 12 bases. J gave up 4 bases and V 0 bases, and 7 bases lay outside the gene matches. Germline CDR1 and CDR2: SEHNR and FQNEAQ (reference sequence). CDR3 length: 18 residues.

In the case of this clonotype: A much larger clonotype is one base distant, so this may be a read error. Because it lacks the conserved phenylalanine or tryptophan at the end, this CDR3 is likely a read error. The gene calls are TRBV5-1 and TRBJ2-5; D is perhaps TRBD2 (5 bases). Trimming stripped 4 bases from V and 2 bases from J, with 9 bases between. The CDR3 has 13 residues. CDR1 and CDR2 from the germline V gene are SGHRS and YFSETQ. The CDR3 region is CASSGTRQETQYL. Written as DNA, the CDR3 is TGCGCCAGCAGCGGAACTAGACAAGAGACCCAGTACTTG.

This clonotype has at least ten counts. The chain joins TRBV20-1 to TRBJ1-6; D is unresolved. Germline V gene sequence: CDR1 DFQATT, CDR2 SNEGSKA (reference sequence). There are 15 residues in the CDR3. V dropped 0 bases and J dropped 8 bases, with 14 bases sitting between them. CDR3 nucleotide sequence: TGCAGTGCTAGAGACGCGTTGAGGTGGGATTCACCCCTCCACTTT. Its protein is CSARDALRWDSPLHF.

This clonotype was seen at least ten times. The chain recombines TRBV2 with TRBJ1-1; unclear D gene. CDR1 is SNHLY and CDR2 is FYNNEI in the germline V gene. CDR3 length equals 14 residues. V lost 7 bases, J lost 5 bases, and 17 bases lay in between. CDR3 DNA: TGTGCCAGCAATAGCAATGAGGGCCTGACTGAAGCTTTCTTT. Amino acid sequence: CASNSNEGLTEAFF.

This rearrangement joins TRBV12-3 or TRBV12-4 to TRBJ2-4; perhaps TRBD1 as D (6 bases). Trimming pared 5 bases from V and 2 bases from J, leaving 19 bases between. The CDR3 runs to 17 residues. CDR3 nucleotides: TGTGCCAGCAGTCCCCCCCAGACAGGATCGACCAAAAACATTCAGTACTTC. This gives the protein CASSPPQTGSTKNIQYF.

The chain is built from TRBV5-6 and TRBJ2-1, with D unresolved. Trimming pared 2 bases from V and 2 bases from J, leaving 11 bases between. The CDR3 is 15 residues long. Germline assignment: CDR1 SGHDT and CDR2 YYEEEE. DNA of the CDR3: TGTGCCAGCAGCTTTTCGCCGGCGGCCTACAATGAGCAGTTCTTC. It codes for CASSFSPAAYNEQFF.

The sample holds many counts of this clonotype. The chain combines TRBV12-3 or TRBV12-4 with TRBJ2-7, with 7 bases matching TRBD1. V was clipped by 1 base and J by 3 bases; unmatched bases: 9. The CDR3 consists of 16 residues. CDR3 nucleotide sequence: TGTGCCAGCAGTTTAGTACCCGACAGGGTTAGCTACGAGCAGTACTTC. Translation gives CASSLVPDRVSYEQYF.

This clonotype showed up many times. This rearrangement joins TRBV12-3 or TRBV12-4 to TRBJ1-5; D gene unclear. The germline V and J ends were trimmed by 4 bases and 4 bases, with 11 bases remaining between them. This CDR3 spans 14 amino acids. CDR3 bases: TGTGCCAGCAGTTCTGGCAGCCCGAATCAGCCCCAGCATTTT. This sequence encodes CASSSGSPNQPQHF.